The 31 T cell receptor beta chains below all came from one sample that was sequenced in a study of cytomegalovirus exposure and HLA in healthy donors. PCR primers comprised 60 Vbeta and 13 Jbeta primers. Clones were sequenced by immunoSEQ multiplex PCR, and TCRdb holds only the in-frame ones, with some missing. Found here are fewer than 300,000 clones, 80% of them singletons; the top ten hold 0.3% to 0.35%. The specimen sequenced was PBMCs. The receptor source for this set is a girl aged 2-10 years in good health and CMV-seronegative.

This clone was seen just once. The sample has other DNA sequences that encode this CDR3 too. The chain recombines TRBV9 with TRBJ2-5; a possible D gene is TRBD2 (6 bases). This CDR3 region has 14 residues. In germline, CDR1 is SGDLS, CDR2 YYNGEE. The germline V and J ends were trimmed by 2 bases and 2 bases, with 10 bases remaining between them. The DNA for the CDR3 is TGTGCCAGCAGCGTGGGCGGGGCGCAAGAGACCCAGTACTTC. Encoded protein: CASSVGGAQETQYF.

The chain has TRBV19 and TRBJ1-1; TRBD1 might be the D (6 bases). This CDR3 is built from 13 residues. Germline V gives CDR1 LNHDA, CDR2 SQIVND (reference sequence). The germline V and J ends were trimmed by 4 bases and 3 bases, with 9 bases remaining between them. CDR3 in DNA: TGTGCCAGTAGTAAGGGGGGGTACACTGAAGCTTTCTTT. Protein: CASSKGGYTEAFF.

The chain is built from TRBV25-1 and TRBJ2-3, with TRBD2 matching over 7 bases. Germline V lookup: CDR1 MGHDK, CDR2 SYGVNS. This CDR3 comprises 12 residues. Trimming at V came to 1 base and at J to 8 bases, leaving 0 bases not matched to a gene. The CDR3 sequence: CASSEWGGTQYF. For the CDR3, the DNA is TGTGCCAGCAGTGAATGGGGGGGTACGCAGTATTTT.

The J gene is TRBJ2-6, the V gene TRBV6-1; 7 bases line up with TRBD1. This CDR3 has 18 amino acids. Germline loops: CDR1 MNHNS, CDR2 SASEGT. Trimming at V came to 3 bases and at J to 0 bases, leaving 8 bases not matched to a gene. In DNA, the CDR3 is TGTGCCAGCAGTGACAAACCGGGACAGTTCTCTGGGGCCAACGTCCTGACTTTC. It translates to CASSDKPGQFSGANVLTF.

The chain joins TRBV4-1 to TRBJ1-6; no reliable D call. Germline V gene sequence: CDR1 MGHRA, CDR2 YSYEKL. The CDR3 length is 15 residues. V was clipped by 1 base and J by 10 bases, with 14 bases between them. The CDR3 loop reads CASSQGVGSVSPLHF. DNA of the CDR3: TGCGCCAGCAGCCAAGGTGTGGGCTCGGTGTCACCCCTCCACTTT.

The chain uses TRBV7-2 and TRBJ2-1, with no clear D. This CDR3 has 14 amino acids. The germline V gene has CDR1 SGHTA and CDR2 FQGNSA. The germline V and J ends were trimmed by 3 bases and 5 bases, with 11 bases remaining between them. CDR3 in amino acids: CASSFGGANNEQFF. The CDR3 DNA follows: TGTGCCAGCAGCTTCGGCGGCGCAAACAATGAGCAGTTCTTC.

The chain carries TRBV4-1 and TRBJ1-1, with 9 nucleotides matching TRBD1. V was clipped by 3 bases and J by 4 bases; unmatched bases: 12. In germline, CDR1 is MGHRA, CDR2 YSYEKL. This CDR3 is built from 17 residues. The CDR3: CASSQGTGSRGATEAFF. CDR3 DNA: TGCGCCAGCAGCCAGGGGACAGGGTCCCGTGGGGCCACTGAAGCTTTCTTT.

This chain uses TRBV14 with TRBJ2-3; possibly TRBD1 for D (6 bases). Germline-derived CDR1 and CDR2 are SGHDN and FVKESK. V gave up 3 bases and J gave up 3 bases, with 13 bases separating them. The CDR3 runs 15 residues. CDR3 sequence (DNA): TGTGCCAGCAGCCATAACAGGGCTGGGACAGATACGCAGTATTTT. This sequence encodes CASSHNRAGTDTQYF.

The rearrangement links TRBV5-6 to TRBJ1-4; D might be TRBD1 (5 bases). CDR3 size: 17 residues. Between the trimmed V and J ends, which lost 5 bases and 7 bases, there was a span of 24 bases. Germline assignment: CDR1 SGHDT and CDR2 YYEEEE. CDR3 in amino acids: CASRPSQPGRVAEKLFF. CDR3 DNA: TGTGCCAGCAGGCCTTCCCAGCCGGGCAGGGTCGCTGAAAAACTGTTTTTT.

This clone occurred once. The V and J genes are TRBV30 and TRBJ1-6; D ambiguous. Between the trimmed V and J ends, which lost 0 bases and 9 bases, there was a span of 12 bases. The CDR3 is 14 residues long. Per the germline V gene, CDR1 is GTSNPN and CDR2 is SVGIG (reference sequence). CDR3 DNA: TGTGCCTGGAGTGTACTTGTGCTCGCTTCACCCCTCCACTTT. This encodes CAWSVLVLASPLHF.

Comments on this clone: Other nucleotide sequences from this sample produce the same CDR3. The chain has TRBV7-8 and TRBJ2-5; a weak D match, TRBD2 (6 bases). Between the trimmed V and J ends, which lost 0 bases and 4 bases, there was a span of 6 bases. The CDR3 has 13 amino acids. Per germline, CDR1 SGHVS and CDR2 FQNEAQ. CDR3: CASSLAGGETQYF. The CDR3 DNA is TGTGCCAGCAGCTTAGCGGGGGGAGAGACCCAGTACTTC.

J is TRBJ2-7 and V is TRBV1; the table gives TRBD1 as D, unverified against the DNA. TRBV1 is labeled a pseudogene. The CDR3 is 16 residues long. CDR3 sequence reads: CTSSQVRRDSSYEQYF. The CDR3 nucleotides read TGCACCAGCAGCCAAGTTCGGCGGGACAGCTCCTACGAGCAGTACTTC.

This clone was recorded a few times. The chain recombines TRBV27 with TRBJ1-3; D is undetermined. Trimming stripped 4 bases from V and 0 bases from J, with 7 bases between. The germline V gene encodes CDR1 MNHEY and CDR2 SMNVEV (reference sequence). CDR3 length: 14 amino acids. The CDR3 sequence: CASSYQSSGNTIYF. In DNA, the CDR3 is TGTGCCAGCAGTTATCAGTCCTCTGGAAACACCATATATTTT.

The chain is built from TRBV7-8 and TRBJ1-3; 9 nucleotides align to TRBD1. The CDR3 covers 15 residues. Germline CDR1 and CDR2: SGHVS and FQNEAQ. V lost 3 bases, J lost 2 bases, and 2 bases stayed unmatched. CDR3 DNA sequence: TGTGCCAGCAGCTTGGACAGGGGACCTGGAAACACCATATATTTT. This gives the protein CASSLDRGPGNTIYF.

This clone appeared a few times. V is TRBV6-1 and J is TRBJ2-7; D possibly corresponds to TRBD2 (6 bases). The CDR3 covers 13 residues. CDR1 and CDR2 (germline): MNHNS, SASEGT. V was trimmed by 5 bases and J by 1 base, leaving 9 bases between them. CDR3 nucleotide sequence: TGTGCCAGCAGTACTAGCAGGTCCTACGAGCAGTACTTC. Translation: CASSTSRSYEQYF.

The rearrangement uses TRBV19 and TRBJ2-1; TRBD2 matches 8 bases. The CDR3 sequence is 21 residues long. The germline V gene has CDR1 LNHDA and CDR2 SQIVND (reference sequence). V gave up 1 base and J gave up 2 bases; unmatched junction bases: 19. The CDR3, as DNA: TGTGCCAGTAGTATAGCTCCTATTAGCGGGGCCTCCTTGGGGGCCTACAATGAGCAGTTCTTC. Translated, it gives CASSIAPISGASLGAYNEQFF.

This chain links TRBV9 with TRBJ2-2, with TRBD2 identical over 13 bases. V dropped 3 bases and J dropped 4; count of bases not matched to a gene: 12. Per germline, CDR1 SGDLS and CDR2 YYNGEE. This CDR3 has 19 amino acids. The CDR3 DNA sequence: TGTGCCAGCAGCGCACCTGGACTAGCGGGGGTACTAGGCACCGGGGAGCTGTTTTTT. Protein product: CASSAPGLAGVLGTGELFF.

This rearrangement joins TRBV7-6 to TRBJ1-1, with D unclear. V shed 4 bases and J shed 9 bases, with 12 bases lying between them. Germline V gene lookup returns CDR1 SGHVS and CDR2 FNYEAQ. The CDR3 contains 12 residues. The CDR3 nucleotides read TGTGCCAGCAGCTCGGAGACCGGAAAAGCTTTCTTT. It yields the protein CASSSETGKAFF.

This clone has only a few counts. J is TRBJ2-3 and V is TRBV6-4, with D tentatively TRBD2 (6 bases). Germline V gene data show CDR1 as MRHNA and CDR2 as SNTAGT. Trimming pared 2 bases from V and 1 base from J, leaving 10 bases between. This CDR3 region has 15 residues. This CDR3 is CASSDESGGTDTQYF. The DNA for the CDR3 is TGTGCCAGCAGTGACGAGTCGGGGGGCACAGATACGCAGTATTTT.

The gene calls are TRBV6-1 and TRBJ2-7; 8 bases match TRBD1. Losses at the gene ends were 6 bases for V and 3 bases for J; bases not matched to a gene: 7. The CDR3 is made up of 14 amino acids. Germline loops: CDR1 MNHNS, CDR2 SASEGT. Here the CDR3 DNA reads TGTGCCAGCAGCCACCCTGGGACAGGCTACGAGCAGTACTTC. Residues: CASSHPGTGYEQYF.

V gene TRBV14 combines with J gene TRBJ1-3, with 8 bases that match TRBD1. The CDR3 spans 13 residues. Germline V gene lookup returns CDR1 SGHDN and CDR2 FVKESK. Unmatched junction bases numbered 4, after V lost 8 bases and J lost 4 bases. The DNA for the CDR3 is TGTGCCAGCCGGGACAGGCGCGGAAACACCATATATTTT. Amino acids: CASRDRRGNTIYF.

The V gene is TRBV7-9, the J gene TRBJ2-7, with 10 bases that match TRBD2. CDR3 size: 14 residues. Germline V CDR1 and CDR2: SEHNR, FQNEAQ (reference sequence). The V and J ends lost 5 bases and 2 bases, in that order; junction bases with no gene match: 3. CDR3 DNA: TGTGCCAGCAGCCTCGGACTAGCGGCCTACGAGCAGTACTTC. It codes for CASSLGLAAYEQYF.

This clone is a singleton in its sample. This chain links TRBV27 with TRBJ2-5, with 11 bases identical to TRBD2. With V trimmed by 6 bases and J by 7 bases, 4 bases remained unmatched. The CDR3 has 13 amino acids. The V gene's germline CDR1 is MNHEY and CDR2 SMNVEV (reference sequence). The CDR3 spells CASSAGTSGTQYF. CDR3 DNA: TGTGCCAGCAGCGCCGGGACTAGCGGGACCCAGTACTTC.

V usage is TRBV12-5 and J usage is TRBJ2-5, with 7 bases fitting TRBD2. This CDR3 has 16 amino acids. Looked up from germline, CDR1 is LGHNT and CDR2 is FRNRAP. J lost 4 bases, V lost 1 base, and 9 bases had no gene match. The CDR3 sequence: CASGLATIAGSETQYF. The CDR3 DNA reads TGTGCTAGTGGTTTGGCAACAATAGCGGGCTCAGAGACCCAGTACTTC.

As concerns this clone: The same CDR3 also results from other DNA sequences found in this sample. The rearrangement uses TRBV28 and TRBJ2-7; D is uncertain. Germline values: CDR1 MDHEN, CDR2 SYDVKM. The V gene lost 1 base and the J gene lost 3 bases, with 4 bases spanning the gap. The CDR3 extends over 12 amino acids. The CDR3 is CASSLSGYEQYF. The CDR3 coding sequence is TGTGCCAGCAGTTTATCCGGCTACGAGCAGTACTTC.

The gene calls are TRBV28 and TRBJ1-1; D is ambiguous. The V gene lost 4 bases and the J gene lost 4 bases, with 10 bases spanning the gap. The CDR3 is 13 amino acids. CDR1 and CDR2 from the germline V gene are MDHEN and SYDVKM. Here the CDR3 DNA reads TGTGCCAGCAGTTCCAGGATACGCACTGAAGCTTTCTTT. Residues: CASSSRIRTEAFF.

Concerning this clone: Within the sample, other DNA sequences also encode this same CDR3. The J gene is TRBJ2-2, the V gene TRBV7-9; D not certain. Germline V gene data show CDR1 as SEHNR and CDR2 as FQNEAQ (reference sequence). V was shortened by 5 bases and J by 3 bases, with 4 bases between the two germline ends. CDR3 length: 12 amino acids. CDR3 residues: CASSPDTGELFF. The DNA of the CDR3 is TGTGCCAGCAGCCCCGACACCGGGGAGCTGTTTTTT.

The chain couples TRBV30 to TRBJ2-7; a possible D gene is TRBD1 (6 bases). The length of the CDR3 is 13 residues. Trimming took off 1 base at V and 2 bases at J, with 9 bases between the two ends. Germline values: CDR1 GTSNPN, CDR2 SVGIG (reference sequence). The CDR3 bases are TGTGCCTGGAGTGAAGGGGGAACCTACGAGCAGTACTTC. Translating gives CAWSEGGTYEQYF.

There are a few counts of this clone. J is TRBJ2-3 and V is TRBV6-5, with D possibly being TRBD2 (5 bases). V was shortened by 1 base and J by 3 bases, with 8 bases between the two germline ends. Germline V lookup: CDR1 MNHEY, CDR2 SVGAGI. The CDR3 consists of 14 residues. The CDR3, as DNA: TGTGCCAGCAGTTACTTCGGGGTTACAGATACGCAGTATTTT. Protein sequence: CASSYFGVTDTQYF.

As to this clone: One junction end disagrees with the germline gene, perhaps due to a read error. The V call is TRBV7-9, the J call TRBJ2-3, with TRBD2 matching 9 bases. This CDR3 region has 16 residues. Per the germline V gene, CDR1 is SEHNR and CDR2 is FQNEAQ (reference sequence). CDR3 DNA sequence: TGTTCCAGCAGCTTAGCCTTAGCGGGAGCCACAGATACGCAGTATTTT. The encoded protein is CSSSLALAGATDTQYF.

The genes are TRBV9 and TRBJ2-1; weak D call: TRBD1 (6 bases). Germline V lookup: CDR1 SGDLS, CDR2 YYNGEE. V gave up 4 bases and J gave up 7 bases, with 15 bases separating them. The CDR3 has 14 amino acids. For the CDR3, the DNA is TGTGCCAGCAGCCCACACGAGGGGGTAAATGAGCAGTTCTTC. Its translation is CASSPHEGVNEQFF.